This TCR beta chain was identified in a study of blood T cells in healthy people across ages. With each sample, at least 5 micrograms of total RNA were extracted. A sample-barcoded 5' primer and a J-beta primer mix were used in a second PCR of about 7 to 12 cycles. MiXCR, run by TCRdb on the 5' RACE reads, gives a single entry per CDR3 protein. This table has roughly 900,000 distinct CDR3 sequences, about 28% appearing once. This clonotype was detected a few times. There are 16 residues in the CDR3. Trimming left V 1 base short and J 1 base short, with 13 bases between. Per the germline V gene, CDR1 is SGHTA and CDR2 is FQGNSA.

Specimen: blood. This receptor was identified in a woman of 80 years or more in good health. J is TRBJ1-1 and V is TRBV7-2, with no clear D. The CDR3 DNA reads as TGTGCCAGCAGCTTAGACTCTACAGTGGGGAACACTGAAGCTTTCTTT. This sequence encodes CASSLDSTVGNTEAFF.